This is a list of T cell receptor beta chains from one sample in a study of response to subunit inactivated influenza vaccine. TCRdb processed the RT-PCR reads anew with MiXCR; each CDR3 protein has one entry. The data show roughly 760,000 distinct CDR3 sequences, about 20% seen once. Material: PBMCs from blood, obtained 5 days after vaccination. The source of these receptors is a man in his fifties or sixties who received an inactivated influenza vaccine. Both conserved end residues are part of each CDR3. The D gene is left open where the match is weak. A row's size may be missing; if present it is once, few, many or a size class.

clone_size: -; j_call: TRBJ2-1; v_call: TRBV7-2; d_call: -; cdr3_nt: TGTGCCAGCAGCATGGGGAGACACAATGAGCAGTTCTTC; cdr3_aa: CASSMGRHNEQFF
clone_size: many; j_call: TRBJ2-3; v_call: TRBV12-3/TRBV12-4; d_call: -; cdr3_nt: TGTGCCAGCGCCGAGCGGCCCGACTTCACAGATACGCAGTATTTT; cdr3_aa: CASAERPDFTDTQYF
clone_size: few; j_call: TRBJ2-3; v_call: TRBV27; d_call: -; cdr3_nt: TGTGCCAGCAAAAGCGGGTCGAAAGGGGGTAGTACGCAGTATTTT; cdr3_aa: CASKSGSKGGSTQYF
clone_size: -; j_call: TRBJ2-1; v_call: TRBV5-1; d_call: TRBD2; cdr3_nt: TGCGCCAGCAGCTTGGAGCTAGCGGGAGGGCCTTCGGGAAATGAGCAGTTCTTC; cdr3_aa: CASSLELAGGPSGNEQFF
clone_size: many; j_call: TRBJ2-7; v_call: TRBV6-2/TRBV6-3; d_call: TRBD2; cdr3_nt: TGTGCCAGCAGTTGGAGCGGGATGAGCTCCTACGAGCAGTACTTC; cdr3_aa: CASSWSGMSSYEQYF
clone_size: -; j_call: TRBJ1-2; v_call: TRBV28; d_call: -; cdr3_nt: TGTGCCAGCAGTCCCCATATGACCCCTACAGGGTTGGAGGGCTACACCTTC; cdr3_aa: CASSPHMTPTGLEGYTF
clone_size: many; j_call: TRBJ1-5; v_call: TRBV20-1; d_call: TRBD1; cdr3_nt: TGCAGTGCTACGCCCGGACAGGGGGGTCAGCCCCAGCATTTT; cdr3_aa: CSATPGQGGQPQHF
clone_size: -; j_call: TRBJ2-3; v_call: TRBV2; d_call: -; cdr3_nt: TGTGCCAGCAGTCCAAATCCCACAGGAAAAGATACGCAGTATTTT; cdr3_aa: CASSPNPTGKDTQYF
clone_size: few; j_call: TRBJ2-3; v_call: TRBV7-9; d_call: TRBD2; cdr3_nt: TGTGCCAGGGCTAGCGGTCGCACAGATACGCAGTATTTT; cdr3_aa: CARASGRTDTQYF
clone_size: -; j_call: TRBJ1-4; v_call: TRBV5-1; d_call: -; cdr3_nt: TGCGCCAGCAGCGCACAGGGTCGGACTAATGAAAAACTGTTTTTT; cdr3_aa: CASSAQGRTNEKLFF
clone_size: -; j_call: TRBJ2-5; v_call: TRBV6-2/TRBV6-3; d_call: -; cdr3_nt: TGTGCCAGCAGTTACGGTCAGTCGGAGACCCAGTACTTC; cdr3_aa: CASSYGQSETQYF
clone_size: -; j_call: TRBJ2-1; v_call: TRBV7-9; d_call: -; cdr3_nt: TGTGCCAGCAGCCGGACTAACCCGACCTACAATGAGCAGTTCTTC; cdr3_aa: CASSRTNPTYNEQFF
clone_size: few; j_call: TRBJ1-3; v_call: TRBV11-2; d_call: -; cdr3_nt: TGTGCCAGCAGCATTCCCCGAGGGCCGACCATATATTTT; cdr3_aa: CASSIPRGPTIYF
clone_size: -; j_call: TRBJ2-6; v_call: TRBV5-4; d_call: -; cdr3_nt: TGTGCCAGCAGCTTGGGGCAGAGCTCTGGGGCCAACGTCCTGACTTTC; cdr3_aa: CASSLGQSSGANVLTF
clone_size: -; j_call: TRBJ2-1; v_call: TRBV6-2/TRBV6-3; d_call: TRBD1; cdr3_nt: TGTGCCAGCAGCATCCGGACAGGTTACAATGAGCAGTTCTTC; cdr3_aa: CASSIRTGYNEQFF
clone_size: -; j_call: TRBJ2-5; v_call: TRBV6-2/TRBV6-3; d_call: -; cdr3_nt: TGTGCCAGCAGCTCAAGGCACGAACTCGGGGAGACCCAGTACTTC; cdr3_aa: CASSSRHELGETQYF
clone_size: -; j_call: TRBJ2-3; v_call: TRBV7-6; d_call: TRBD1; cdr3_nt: TGTGCCAGCAGCTCTCGACCGGGACAGCTCACAGATACGCAGTATTTT; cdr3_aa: CASSSRPGQLTDTQYF
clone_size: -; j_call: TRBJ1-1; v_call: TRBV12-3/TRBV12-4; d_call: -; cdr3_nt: TGTGCCAGTACAGGGTTGAACACTGAAGCTTTCTTT; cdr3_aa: CASTGLNTEAFF
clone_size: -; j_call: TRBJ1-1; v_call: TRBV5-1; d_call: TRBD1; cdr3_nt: TGCGCCAGCAGCCGGGACAGGGCTGAGAACACTGAAGCTTTCTTT; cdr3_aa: CASSRDRAENTEAFF
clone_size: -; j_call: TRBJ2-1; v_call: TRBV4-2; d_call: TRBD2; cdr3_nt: TGTGCCAGCAGCCAAGTGGGGGGGGAGTACAATGAGCAGTTCTTC; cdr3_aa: CASSQVGGEYNEQFF
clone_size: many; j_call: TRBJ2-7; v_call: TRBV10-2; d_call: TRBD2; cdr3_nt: TGCGCCAGCAGTACCACGACTAGCGACTCCTACGAGCAGTACTTC; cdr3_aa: CASSTTTSDSYEQYF
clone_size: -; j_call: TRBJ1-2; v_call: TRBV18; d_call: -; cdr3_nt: TGTGCCAGCTCACCACCGGGTCAGTATGGCTACACCTTC; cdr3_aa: CASSPPGQYGYTF
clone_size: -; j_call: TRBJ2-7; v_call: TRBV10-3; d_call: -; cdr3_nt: TGTGCCATCAGTGAGGGTAGGGGTAACGAGCAGTACTTC; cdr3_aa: CAISEGRGNEQYF
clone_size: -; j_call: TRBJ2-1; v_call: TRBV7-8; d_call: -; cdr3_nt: TGTGCCAGCAGCTTGGCCAGGGTCAATGAGCAGTTCTTC; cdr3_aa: CASSLARVNEQFF
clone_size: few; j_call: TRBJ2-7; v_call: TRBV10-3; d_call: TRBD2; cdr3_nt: TGTGCCACCACGGCGGGGACTAGCGGCCACGAGCAGTACTTC; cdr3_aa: CATTAGTSGHEQYF
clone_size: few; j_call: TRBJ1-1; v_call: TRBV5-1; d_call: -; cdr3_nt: TGCGCCAGTACAGTAGGAACGATGAACACTGAAGCTTTCTTT; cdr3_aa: CASTVGTMNTEAFF
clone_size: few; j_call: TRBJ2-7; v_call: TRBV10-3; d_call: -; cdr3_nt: TGTGCCATCAGTGAGTCGACAGGTGGGGAGCAGTACTTC; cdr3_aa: CAISESTGGEQYF
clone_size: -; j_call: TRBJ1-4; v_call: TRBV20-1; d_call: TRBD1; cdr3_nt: TGCAGTGCTAGAGATGTCAGGGGGCGGGTAGAAAAACTGTTTTTT; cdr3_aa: CSARDVRGRVEKLFF
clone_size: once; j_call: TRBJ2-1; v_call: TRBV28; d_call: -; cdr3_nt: TGTGCCAGCAGTTTAAATGAAAACAATGAGCAGTTCTTC; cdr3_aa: CASSLNENNEQFF
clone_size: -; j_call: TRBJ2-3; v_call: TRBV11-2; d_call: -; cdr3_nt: TGTGCCAGCAGCTCCGATCTCCCAGATACGCAGTATTTT; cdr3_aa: CASSSDLPDTQYF
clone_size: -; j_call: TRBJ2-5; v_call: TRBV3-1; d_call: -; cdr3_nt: TGTGCCAGCAGCCAAGTAAAGGATGGGACCCAGTACTTC; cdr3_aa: CASSQVKDGTQYF